A selection of T cell receptor beta chains follows, all from one sample in a study of blood T cell repertoires in COVID-19. Data came from immunoSEQ multiplex PCR; TCRdb stores just in-frame clones and leaves some out. The table lists roughly 140,000 clones, roughly 88% of them singletons. Sample: peripheral blood. These receptors were collected from a man in his sixties with active or convalescent COVID-19. Both conserved end residues are part of each CDR3. Each record gives: clone size, J gene, D gene, V gene, CDR3 protein, CDR3 DNA. The D gene is left open where the match is weak. The listing skips clone size in some rows; elsewhere it reads once, few, many or a size class.

>.|TRBJ1-2|TRBD1|TRBV7-9
CASSSGTGNYGYTF
TGTGCCAGCAGCTCCGGGACAGGGAACTATGGCTACACCTTC
>.|TRBJ2-1|TRBD2|TRBV14
CASSQGLAGGQNEQFF
TGTGCCAGCAGCCAAGGACTAGCGGGAGGGCAGAATGAGCAGTTCTTC
>.|TRBJ1-5|.|TRBV6-1
CASSQDNSNQPQHF
TGTGCCAGCAGTCAGGATAATAGCAATCAGCCCCAGCATTTT
>.|TRBJ1-5|.|TRBV10-3
CAISPTGEQPQHF
TGTGCCATCAGCCCAACCGGGGAGCAGCCCCAGCATTTT
>.|TRBJ1-5|TRBD1|TRBV7-2
CASSSTGVYQPQHF
TGTGCCAGCAGCTCCACAGGGGTCTATCAGCCCCAGCATTTT
>.|TRBJ2-5|TRBD2|TRBV5-5
CASSHTAGTSPPESQYF
TGTGCCAGCAGCCATACAGCCGGGACTAGCCCACCCGAGTCCCAGTACTTC
>.|TRBJ1-4|.|TRBV6-5
CASSYRSIREKLFF
TGTGCCAGCAGTTACAGGAGCATTCGGGAAAAACTGTTTTTT
>.|TRBJ2-5|TRBD1|TRBV7-2
CASSARDRPGQETQYF
TGTGCCAGCAGCGCCCGGGACAGGCCCGGACAAGAGACCCAGTACTTC
>.|TRBJ1-5|TRBD1|TRBV6-6
CATDRADIRFNQPQHF
TGTGCCACGGACAGGGCTGATATCCGATTCAATCAGCCCCAGCATTTT
>.|TRBJ1-1|TRBD1|TRBV30
CAWSVEGAAGGTEAFF
TGTGCCTGGAGTGTTGAGGGGGCGGCTGGGGGCACTGAAGCTTTCTTT
>once|TRBJ2-3|TRBD2|TRBV9
CASSVLAGGEADTQYF
TGTGCCAGCAGCGTCTTAGCGGGGGGGGAGGCAGATACGCAGTATTTT
>.|TRBJ2-7|TRBD2|TRBV6-5
CASSVGGYEQYF
TGTGCCAGCAGCGTGGGGGGGTACGAGCAGTACTTC
>once|TRBJ1-5|.|TRBV2
CASRGGAPQPQHF
TGTGCCAGCAGAGGGGGGGCCCCGCAGCCCCAGCATTTT
>.|TRBJ1-1|TRBD1|TRBV6-1
CASSEVNRGPPEAFF
TGTGCCAGCAGTGAAGTAAACAGGGGGCCCCCTGAAGCTTTCTTT
>.|TRBJ1-5|.|TRBV24-1
CATSDPGQSNQPQHF
TGTGCCACCAGTGACCCCGGACAGAGCAATCAGCCCCAGCATTTT
>.|TRBJ2-1|.|TRBV5-4
CASSLDYYNEQFF
TGTGCCAGCAGCTTGGACTACTACAATGAGCAGTTCTTC
>.|TRBJ1-5|.|TRBV19
CASSISAGNQPQHF
TGTGCCAGTAGTATATCGGCGGGAAATCAGCCCCAGCATTTT